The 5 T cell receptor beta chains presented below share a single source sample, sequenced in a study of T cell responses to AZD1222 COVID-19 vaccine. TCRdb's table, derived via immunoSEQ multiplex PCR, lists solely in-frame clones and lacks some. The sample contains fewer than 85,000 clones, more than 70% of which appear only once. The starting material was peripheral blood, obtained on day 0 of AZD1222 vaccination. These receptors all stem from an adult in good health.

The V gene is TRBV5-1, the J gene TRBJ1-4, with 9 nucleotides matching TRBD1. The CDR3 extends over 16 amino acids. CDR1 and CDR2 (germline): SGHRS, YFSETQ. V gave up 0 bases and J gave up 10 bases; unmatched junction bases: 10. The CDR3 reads CASSLESGTGNAKLFF. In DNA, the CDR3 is TGCGCCAGCAGCTTGGAATCTGGGACAGGGAACGCAAAACTGTTTTTT.

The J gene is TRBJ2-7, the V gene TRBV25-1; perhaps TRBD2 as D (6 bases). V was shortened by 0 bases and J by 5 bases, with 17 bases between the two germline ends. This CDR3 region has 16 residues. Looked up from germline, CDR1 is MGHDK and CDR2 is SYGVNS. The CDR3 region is CASSEYFLTSSDEQYF. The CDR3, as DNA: TGTGCCAGCAGTGAATATTTTCTCACTAGCTCTGACGAGCAGTACTTC.

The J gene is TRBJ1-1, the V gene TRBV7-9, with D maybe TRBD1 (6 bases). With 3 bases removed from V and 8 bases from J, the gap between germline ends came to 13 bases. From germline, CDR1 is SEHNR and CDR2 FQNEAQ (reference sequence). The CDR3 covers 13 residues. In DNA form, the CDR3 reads TGTGCCAGCAGCTTCGGACAGACGCGAGAAGCTTTCTTT. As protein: CASSFGQTREAFF.

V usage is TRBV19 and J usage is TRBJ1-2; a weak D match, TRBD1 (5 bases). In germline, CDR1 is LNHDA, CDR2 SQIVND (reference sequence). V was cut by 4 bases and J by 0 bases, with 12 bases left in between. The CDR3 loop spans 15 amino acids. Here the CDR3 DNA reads TGTGCCAGTAGTACACAGACAGAGGCTAACTATGGCTACACCTTC. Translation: CASSTQTEANYGYTF.

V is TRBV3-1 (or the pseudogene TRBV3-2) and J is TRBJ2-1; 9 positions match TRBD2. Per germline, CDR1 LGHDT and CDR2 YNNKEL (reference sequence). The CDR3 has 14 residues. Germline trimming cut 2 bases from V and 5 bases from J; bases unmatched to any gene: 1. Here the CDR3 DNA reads TGTGCCAGCAGCCAATGGACTAGCGACAATGAGCAGTTCTTC. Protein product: CASSQWTSDNEQFF.